The present entry profiles one TCR beta chain with its context. The antigen it binds to is not known. No much larger clonotype is one base removed from it; base qualities were not supplied. The immunoSEQ Assay, a bias-controlled multiplex PCR, was used to amplify TCRbeta CDR3 regions from genomic DNA. As for the authors' bioinformatics: Within the assay, amplification of reference gene primers was used to estimate how many nucleated cells each sample contained. Sequence reads were collapsed and filtered to measure the absolute abundance of every unique TCRbeta CDR3 rearrangement. For each sample, productive Simpson clonality was calculated by taking the square root of Simpson's diversity index across productive rearrangements. TCRdb retrieved this table from immuneACCESS and kept in-frame rearrangements only. Not all clones are present; in checked studies, unresolved V genes account for under half, and no reason is known for the remainder. V, J and clone size are those of that table, while D and trimming were read from the DNA. The sample includes under 200,000 clones, with over 75% observed a single time. Nearly 2.5% of the sample is in the top ten clones.

This entry belongs to a study of blood T cell repertoires in COVID-19 (dated by TCRdb to 2019 to 2021). Study-level background: The collaborator samples originated in the United States, Italy and Spain and spanned the acute and convalescent phases of COVID-19. The prospective study material was composed of cDNA or gDNA derived from T cells, B-cell-depleted T cells, or PBMCs. Deeply sampled blood TCRbeta repertoires from subjects exposed to, actively infected with, or recovered from COVID-19 were included in the dataset. The repertoires were released in a freely available public database intended as a resource for research on the immune response to SARS-CoV-2. The samples were drawn from two sources: the first 160 participants of the ongoing ImmuneRACE study, and fewer than 1,500 subjects contributed by 6 global collaborators. The sample metadata nearly always contained a de-identified subject ID, COVID-19 status, age in years and sex. Where available, HLA class I and class II types were obtained from metadata supplied by the sample provider rather than from assay-based typing. The full study reports these points: The quantity of clinical and demographic metadata differed by source and by participant and was supplied without curation.

V loses 4 bases, J loses 3 bases, and the germline ends lie 18 bases apart. The CDR3 has 17 amino acids, counting the end cysteine and phenylalanine. The read is trimmed to its CDR3 DNA, 51 bases read in frame from base 1. As encoded in the germline V gene (reference sequence), CDR1 is PRHDT while CDR2 is FYEKMQ. The collaborating institutions used their own protocols to collect whole blood in K2EDTA tubes. For TCRbeta analysis, collaborators shipped samples in one of three forms: frozen whole blood, isolated PBMCs, or DNA extracted from either of those sample types. What was sequenced was peripheral blood. The TCR comes from a middle-aged man with active or convalescent COVID-19. The sequence joins TRBV13 to TRBJ1-4; no confident D gene assignment can be made. The CDR3: CASSSSGLAGPNEKLFF. The sequence in DNA is TGTGCCAGCAGCTCCTCCGGATTGGCAGGCCCTAATGAAAAACTGTTTTTT.